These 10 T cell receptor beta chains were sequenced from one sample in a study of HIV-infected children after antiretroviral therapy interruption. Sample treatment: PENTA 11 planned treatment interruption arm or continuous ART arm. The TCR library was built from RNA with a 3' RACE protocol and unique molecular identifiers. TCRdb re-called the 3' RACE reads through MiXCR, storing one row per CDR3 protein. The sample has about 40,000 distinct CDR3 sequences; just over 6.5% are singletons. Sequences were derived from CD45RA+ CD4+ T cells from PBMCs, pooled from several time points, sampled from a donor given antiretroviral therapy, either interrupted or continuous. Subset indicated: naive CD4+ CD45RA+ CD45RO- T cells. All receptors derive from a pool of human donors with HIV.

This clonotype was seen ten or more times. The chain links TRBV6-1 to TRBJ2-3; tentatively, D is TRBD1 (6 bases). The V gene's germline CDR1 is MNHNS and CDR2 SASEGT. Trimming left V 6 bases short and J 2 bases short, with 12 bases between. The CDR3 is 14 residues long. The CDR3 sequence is CASRQTGATDTQYF. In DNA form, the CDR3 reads TGTGCCAGCAGACAGACAGGAGCCACAGATACGCAGTATTTT.

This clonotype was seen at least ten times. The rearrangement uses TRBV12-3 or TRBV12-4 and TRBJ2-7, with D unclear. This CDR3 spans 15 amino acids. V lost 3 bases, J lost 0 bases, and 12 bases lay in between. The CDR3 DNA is TGTGCCAGCAGTTTGATTGCTCAACTCTCCTACGAGCAGTACTTC. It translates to CASSLIAQLSYEQYF.

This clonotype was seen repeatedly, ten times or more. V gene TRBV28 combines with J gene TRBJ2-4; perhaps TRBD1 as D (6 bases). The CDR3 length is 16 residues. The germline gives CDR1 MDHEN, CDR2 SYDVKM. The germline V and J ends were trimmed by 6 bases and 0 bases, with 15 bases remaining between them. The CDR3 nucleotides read TGTGCCAGCAGCCAATTCAGGGGATTAGCCAAAAACATTCAGTACTTC. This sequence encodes CASSQFRGLAKNIQYF. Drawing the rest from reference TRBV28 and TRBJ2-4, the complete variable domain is DVKVTQSSRYLVKRTGEKVFLECVQDMDHENMFWYRQDPGLGLRLIYFSYDVKMKEKGDIPEGYSVSREKKERFSLILESASTNQTSMYLCASSQFRGLAKNIQYFGAGTRLSVL.

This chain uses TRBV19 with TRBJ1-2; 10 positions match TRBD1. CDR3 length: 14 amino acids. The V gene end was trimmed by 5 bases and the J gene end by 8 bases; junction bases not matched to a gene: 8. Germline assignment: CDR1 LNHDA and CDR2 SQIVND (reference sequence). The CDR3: CASSFQDRGQGYTF. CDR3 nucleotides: TGTGCCAGTAGTTTCCAAGACAGGGGGCAAGGCTACACCTTC. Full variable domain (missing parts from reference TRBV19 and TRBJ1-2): DGGITQSPKYLFRKEGQNVTLSCEQNLNHDAMYWYRQDPGQGLRLIYYSQIVNDFQKGDIAEGYSVSREKKESFPLTVTSAQKNPTAFYLCASSFQDRGQGYTFGSGTRLTVV.

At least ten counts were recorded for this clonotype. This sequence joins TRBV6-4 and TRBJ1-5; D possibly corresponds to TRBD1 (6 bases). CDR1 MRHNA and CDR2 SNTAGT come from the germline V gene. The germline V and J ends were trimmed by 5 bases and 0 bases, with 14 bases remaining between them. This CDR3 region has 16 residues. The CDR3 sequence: CASSQTGRYSNQPQHF. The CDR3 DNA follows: TGTGCCAGCAGTCAGACAGGACGGTATAGCAATCAGCCCCAGCATTTT.

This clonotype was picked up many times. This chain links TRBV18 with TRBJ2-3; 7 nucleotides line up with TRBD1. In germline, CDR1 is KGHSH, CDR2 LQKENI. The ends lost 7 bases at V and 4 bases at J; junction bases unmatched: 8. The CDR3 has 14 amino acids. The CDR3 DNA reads TGTGCCAGCTACAGGGACAGATCCTCAGATACGCAGTATTTT. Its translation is CASYRDRSSDTQYF. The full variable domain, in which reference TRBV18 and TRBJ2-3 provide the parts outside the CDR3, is NAGVMQNPRHLVRRRGQEARLRCSPMKGHSHVYWYRQLPEEGLKFMVYLQKENIIDESGMPKERFSAEFPKEGPSILRIQQVVRGDSAAYFCASYRDRSSDTQYFGPGTRLTVL.

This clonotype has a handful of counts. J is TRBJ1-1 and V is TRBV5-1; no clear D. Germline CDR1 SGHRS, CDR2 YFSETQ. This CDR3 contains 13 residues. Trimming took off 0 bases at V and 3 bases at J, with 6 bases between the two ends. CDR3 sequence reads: CASSLVPDTEAFF. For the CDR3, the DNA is TGCGCCAGCAGCTTGGTTCCAGACACTGAAGCTTTCTTT.

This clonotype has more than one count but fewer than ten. The CDR3 reads CASSPRGTSGFSYEQYF. The CDR3 nucleotides read TGTGCCAGCAGCCCGCGGGGGACTAGCGGATTTTCCTACGAGCAGTACTTC. The V and J genes are TRBV4-2 and TRBJ2-7, with 11 bases fitting TRBD2. The CDR3 sequence is 17 residues long. The V and J ends lost 4 bases and 1 base, in that order; junction bases with no gene match: 9. Per germline, CDR1 LGHNA and CDR2 YNFKEQ.

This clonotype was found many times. DNA for the CDR3: TGTGCCAGCAGCCAAGAAGGGGCTTTTCAAGAGACCCAGTACTTC. Translated: CASSQEGAFQETQYF. The chain uses TRBV3-1 and TRBJ2-5, with D possibly matching TRBD1 (5 bases). The V end lost 0 bases, the J end lost 2 bases, and 10 bases lay between the germline ends. Germline V lookup: CDR1 LGHDT, CDR2 YNNKEL (reference sequence). The CDR3 has 15 residues.

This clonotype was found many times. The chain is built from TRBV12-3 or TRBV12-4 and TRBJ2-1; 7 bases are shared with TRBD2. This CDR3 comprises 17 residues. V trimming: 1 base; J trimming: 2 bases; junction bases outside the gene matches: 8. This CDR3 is CASSLGWASGTYNEQFF. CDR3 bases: TGTGCCAGCAGTTTAGGGTGGGCTAGCGGAACCTACAATGAGCAGTTCTTC.